The clone carrying this T cell receptor (beta chain) was observed a handful of times. Its antigen remains unknown. V was cut by 5 bases and J by 2 bases, with 9 bases left in between. Germline-derived CDR1 and CDR2 are SGHTA and FQGNSA. CDR3 length equals 13 residues. The study reverse transcribed the entire isolated RNA, so it sequenced expressed TCRB transcripts. Using immunoSEQ multiplex PCR, the repertoire was profiled, and TCRdb retains in-frame clones only, with some absent. The sample lists 500,000 to 800,000 clones; roughly 12% were seen once. These data originate in a study of beta chain features in type 1 diabetes. Study-level results: Moderate but significant shortening of TCRB CDR3s was recorded in all four CD4+ subsets from Type 1 diabetes patients.

The sequencing sample was made of naive CD4+ T cells from blood. The rearrangement joins TRBV7-2 to TRBJ1-2; D is possibly TRBD1 (6 bases). The TCR sequence derives from a man under 40 with type 1 diabetes. CDR3 loop: CASSMDRNYGYTF. The CDR3 coding sequence is TGTGCCAGCAGCATGGACAGAAACTATGGCTACACCTTC.